These 4 T cell receptor beta chains were all obtained from the same sample, sequenced in a study of blood T cell repertoires in COVID-19. This table comes from immunoSEQ multiplex PCR, and its TCRdb copy is limited to in-frame clones, with some not included. The sample includes 120,000 or so clones, 79% seen only once; the top ten take 30% to 45%. The sample was peripheral blood. Source of these receptors: a man aged 40-55 years with active or convalescent COVID-19.

This clone was seen only a few times. The chain carries TRBV28 and TRBJ2-1; D remains unclear. CDR1 and CDR2 from the germline V gene are MDHEN and SYDVKM. This CDR3 has 13 amino acids. Trimming removed 2 bases from V and 10 bases from J, with 12 bases in between. The DNA for the CDR3 is TGTGCCAGCAGTTTAAAGTGGTTCGGGGAGCAGTTCTTC. Translation gives CASSLKWFGEQFF.

This chain joins TRBV5-5 and TRBJ2-3; TRBD2 agrees at 12 bases. With 0 bases clipped from V and 9 bases from J, the junction kept 8 bases outside the gene matches. The CDR3 is 16 amino acids. Germline V gene sequence: CDR1 SGHKS, CDR2 YYEKEE (reference sequence). CDR3 region: CASSLALAGGTLTQYF. DNA of the CDR3: TGTGCCAGCAGCTTGGCACTAGCGGGGGGCACACTAACGCAGTATTTT.

The J gene is TRBJ1-2, the V gene TRBV19, with 9 bases matching TRBD1. The CDR3 is made up of 13 amino acids. Trimming cost V 4 bases and J 6 bases; bases outside gene matches: 3. Germline CDR1 is LNHDA and CDR2 is SQIVND (reference sequence). CDR3 DNA sequence: TGTGCCAGTAGTACAACAGGGGGCAATGGCTACACCTTC. Translating gives CASSTTGGNGYTF.

The rearrangement joins TRBV14 to TRBJ2-7; D possibly corresponds to TRBD2 (6 bases). The CDR3 consists of 17 residues. V was trimmed by 0 bases and J by 6 bases, leaving 21 bases between them. The germline gives CDR1 SGHDN, CDR2 FVKESK. The CDR3 sequence is CASSQDLSTPGGREQYF. The CDR3 DNA reads as TGTGCCAGCAGCCAAGATTTATCCACCCCCGGAGGGCGCGAGCAGTACTTC.